This T cell receptor beta chain was sequenced during a study of shared T cell receptors in the human thymus. Sequencing used immunoSEQ multiplex PCR; TCRdb keeps in-frame clones, though not all of them. The table includes roughly 410,000 clones, roughly 94% detected once. Sequencing was performed on thymocytes. The receptor was derived from a human donor.

CDR3 amino acids: CASSLAGGTVASNKGNEQFF. The CDR3 DNA sequence: TGTGCCAGCAGCTTAGCAGGGGGGACAGTCGCATCGAATAAGGGCAATGAGCAGTTCTTC. The V call is TRBV7-6, the J call TRBJ2-1; maybe TRBD1 (7 bases). Trimming removed 0 bases from V and 6 bases from J, with 27 bases in between. Looked up from germline, CDR1 is SGHVS and CDR2 is FNYEAQ. The CDR3 contains 20 residues.